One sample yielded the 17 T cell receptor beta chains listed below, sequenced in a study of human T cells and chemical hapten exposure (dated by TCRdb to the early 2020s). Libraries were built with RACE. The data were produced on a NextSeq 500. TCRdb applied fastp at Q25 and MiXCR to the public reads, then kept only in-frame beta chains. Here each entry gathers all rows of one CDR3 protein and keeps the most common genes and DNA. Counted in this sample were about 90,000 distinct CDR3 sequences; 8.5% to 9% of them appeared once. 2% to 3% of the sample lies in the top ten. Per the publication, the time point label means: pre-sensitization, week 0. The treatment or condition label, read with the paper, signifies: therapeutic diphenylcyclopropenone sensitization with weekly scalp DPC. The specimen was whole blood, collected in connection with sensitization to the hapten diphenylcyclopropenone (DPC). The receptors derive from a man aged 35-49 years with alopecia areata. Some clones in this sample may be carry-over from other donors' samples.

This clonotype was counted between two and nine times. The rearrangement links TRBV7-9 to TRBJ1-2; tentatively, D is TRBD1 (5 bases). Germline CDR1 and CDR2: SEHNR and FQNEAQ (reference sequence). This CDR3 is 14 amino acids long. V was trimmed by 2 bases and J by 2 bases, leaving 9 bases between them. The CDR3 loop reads CASSLLTANYGYTF. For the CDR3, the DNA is TGTGCCAGCAGCTTATTGACAGCAAACTATGGCTACACCTTC.

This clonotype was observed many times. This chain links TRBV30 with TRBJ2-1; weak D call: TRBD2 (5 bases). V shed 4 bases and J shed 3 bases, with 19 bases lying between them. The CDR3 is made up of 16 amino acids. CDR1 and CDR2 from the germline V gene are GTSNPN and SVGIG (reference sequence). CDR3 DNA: TGTGCCTGGACCTTGGCCCTAGGGAGACGCTACAATGAGCAGTTCTTC. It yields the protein CAWTLALGRRYNEQFF.

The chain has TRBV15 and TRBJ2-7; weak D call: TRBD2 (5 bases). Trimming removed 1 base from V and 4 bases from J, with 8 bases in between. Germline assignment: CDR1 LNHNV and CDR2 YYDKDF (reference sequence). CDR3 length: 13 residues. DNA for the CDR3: TGTGCCACCAGCAGAGGGACTGGGTACGAGCAGTACGTC. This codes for CATSRGTGYEQYV.

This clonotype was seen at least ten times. The CDR3 sequence is CSATRSSGSDDEQYF. CDR3 nucleotide sequence: TGCAGTGCTACCCGGTCTAGCGGGAGCGACGACGAGCAGTACTTC. The V and J genes are TRBV20-1 and TRBJ2-7; 10 bases fit TRBD2. V lost 4 bases, J lost 5 bases, and 11 bases stayed unmatched. The germline V gene encodes CDR1 DFQATT and CDR2 SNEGSKA (reference sequence). There are 15 residues in the CDR3.

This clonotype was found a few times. The CDR3, as DNA: TGTGCCAGCAGTCAAGGACTAGCGGCAGATACGCAGTATTTT. As protein: CASSQGLAADTQYF. V gene TRBV6-5 combines with J gene TRBJ2-3; TRBD2 matches at 10 bases. The CDR3 runs to 14 residues. The germline V gene has CDR1 MNHEY and CDR2 SVGAGI. Trimming removed 5 bases from V and 4 bases from J; junction bases left unmatched: 3.

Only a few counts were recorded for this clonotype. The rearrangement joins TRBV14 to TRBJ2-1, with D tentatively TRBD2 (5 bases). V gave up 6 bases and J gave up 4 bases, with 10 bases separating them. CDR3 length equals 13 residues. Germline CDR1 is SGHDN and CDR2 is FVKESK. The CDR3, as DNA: TGTGCCAGCAGTTTCGGACTTTACAATGAGCAGTTCTTC. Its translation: CASSFGLYNEQFF.

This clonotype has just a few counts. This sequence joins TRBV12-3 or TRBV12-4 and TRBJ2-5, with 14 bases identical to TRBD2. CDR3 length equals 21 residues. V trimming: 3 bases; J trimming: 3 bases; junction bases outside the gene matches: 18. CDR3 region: CASSFVGGVPGLAGEKETQYF. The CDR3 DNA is TGTGCCAGCAGTTTCGTGGGTGGGGTACCGGGACTAGCGGGAGAGAAAGAGACCCAGTACTTC.

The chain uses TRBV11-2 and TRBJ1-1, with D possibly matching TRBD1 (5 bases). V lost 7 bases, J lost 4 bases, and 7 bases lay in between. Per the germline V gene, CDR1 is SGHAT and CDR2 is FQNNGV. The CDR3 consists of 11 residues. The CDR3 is CASTGFTEAFF. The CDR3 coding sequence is TGTGCCAGCACAGGGTTCACTGAAGCTTTCTTT.

CDR3 bases: TGTGCCAGCAAACGGGGGCGGGAGAGCCGTTACAATGAGCAGTTCTTC. Its translation is CASKRGRESRYNEQFF. V and J are TRBV25-1 and TRBJ2-1; tentative D call: TRBD2 (7 bases). The CDR3 spans 16 residues. Germline CDR1 MGHDK, CDR2 SYGVNS. V shed 7 bases and J shed 4 bases, with 20 bases lying between them.

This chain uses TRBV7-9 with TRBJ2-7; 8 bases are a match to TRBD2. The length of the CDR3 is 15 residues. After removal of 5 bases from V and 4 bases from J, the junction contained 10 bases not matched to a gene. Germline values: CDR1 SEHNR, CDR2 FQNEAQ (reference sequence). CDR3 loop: CASSPGAGELYEQYF. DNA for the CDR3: TGTGCCAGCAGCCCGGGAGCGGGAGAGTTGTACGAGCAGTACTTC.

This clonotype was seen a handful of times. CDR3 residues: CASSYSLTGGVYEQYF. In nucleotides, the CDR3 is TGTGCCAGCAGTTACTCTTTGACAGGGGGCGTCTACGAGCAGTACTTC. This chain links TRBV6-5 with TRBJ2-7; 10 positions agree with TRBD1. There are 16 residues in the CDR3. The germline V gene has CDR1 MNHEY and CDR2 SVGAGI. Germline trimming cut 0 bases from V and 3 bases from J; bases unmatched to any gene: 5.

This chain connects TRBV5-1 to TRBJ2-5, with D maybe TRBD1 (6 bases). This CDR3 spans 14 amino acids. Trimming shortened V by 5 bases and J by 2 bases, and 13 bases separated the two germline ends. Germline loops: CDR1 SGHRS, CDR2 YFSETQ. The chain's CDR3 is CASRWGLDQETQYF. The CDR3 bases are TGCGCCAGCAGATGGGGGCTGGATCAAGAGACCCAGTACTTC.

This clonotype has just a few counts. This CDR3 is CSVRESANTGELFF. CDR3 nucleotide sequence: TGCAGCGTCAGGGAATCGGCGAACACCGGGGAGCTGTTTTTT. The chain recombines TRBV29-1 with TRBJ2-2; possible D gene TRBD1, 5 bases. Trimming shortened V by 6 bases and J by 0 bases, and 11 bases separated the two germline ends. The CDR3 loop spans 14 amino acids. Germline CDR1 and CDR2: SQVTM and ANQGSEA.

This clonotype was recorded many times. The DNA for the CDR3 is TGTGCCAGCAGTGGAGGTCACCAAGAGACCCAGTACTTC. As protein: CASSGGHQETQYF. This sequence joins TRBV28 and TRBJ2-5, with D possibly TRBD2 on 5 matching bases. Germline V gene data show CDR1 as MDHEN and CDR2 as SYDVKM. V lost 5 bases and J lost 0, with 7 bases in between. There are 13 residues in the CDR3.

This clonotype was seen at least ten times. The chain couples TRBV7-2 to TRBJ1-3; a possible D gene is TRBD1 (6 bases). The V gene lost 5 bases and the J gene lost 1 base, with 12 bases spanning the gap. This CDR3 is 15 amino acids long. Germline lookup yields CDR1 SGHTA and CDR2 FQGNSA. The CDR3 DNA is TGTGCCAGCAGCCACGGACAGCGTTCTGGAAACACCATATATTTT. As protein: CASSHGQRSGNTIYF.

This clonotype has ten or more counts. This CDR3 reads CASSLVASGTFADTQYF. In nucleotides, the CDR3 is TGTGCCAGCAGCTTGGTTGCTAGCGGGACGTTCGCAGATACGCAGTATTTT. The chain carries TRBV5-4 and TRBJ2-3; TRBD2 agrees at 9 bases. CDR1 and CDR2 (germline): SGHNT, YYREEE (reference sequence). This CDR3 region has 17 residues. J gave up 4 bases and V 0 bases, and 9 bases lay outside the gene matches.

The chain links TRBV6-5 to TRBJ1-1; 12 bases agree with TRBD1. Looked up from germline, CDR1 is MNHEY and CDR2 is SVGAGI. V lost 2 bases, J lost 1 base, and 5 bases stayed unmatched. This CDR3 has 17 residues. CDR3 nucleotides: TGTGCCAGCAGTTACGAGGGACAGGGGGCGAGGAACACTGAAGCTTTCTTT. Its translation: CASSYEGQGARNTEAFF.